What follows are 32 T cell receptor beta chains derived from one specimen sequenced in a study of glioma-infiltrating T cells after dendritic cell vaccination. The method was immunoSEQ multiplex PCR; TCRdb's version includes in-frame clones alone and lacks a portion of them. The profile covers over 90,000 clones, with 70% to 90% appearing a single time and just under 3% taken by the ten largest. Material: blood, obtained before dendritic cell vaccination. The receptors were sampled from a human donor with glioblastoma.

The chain couples TRBV7-2 to TRBJ1-4; 11 nucleotides agree with TRBD1. V shed 1 base and J 8 bases; nucleotides not matched to a gene: 6. The CDR3 loop spans 16 amino acids. In germline, CDR1 is SGHTA, CDR2 FQGNSA. CDR3 loop: CASSLGGTGGGEKLFF. CDR3 DNA: TGTGCCAGCAGCTTAGGGGGGACAGGGGGAGGAGAAAAACTGTTTTTT.

The CDR3 bases are TGTGCCAGCAGGAGGGGACTAGCGGTAAGCTCCTACGAGCAGTACTTC. Encoded protein: CASRRGLAVSSYEQYF. The chain has TRBV5-8 and TRBJ2-7; 11 bases map to TRBD2. With V trimmed by 5 bases and J by 0 bases, 7 bases remained unmatched. CDR1 and CDR2 (germline): SGHTS, YDEGEE. The CDR3 has 16 residues.

V gene TRBV7-2 combines with J gene TRBJ2-1; D gene unclear. The CDR3 has 13 residues. The V end was cut by 8 bases, the J end by 0 bases, with 8 bases between. CDR1 and CDR2 from the germline V gene are SGHTA and FQGNSA. CDR3 nucleotide sequence: TGTGCCAGCGGGCACAGCTCCTACAATGAGCAGTTCTTC. Protein: CASGHSSYNEQFF.

The chain uses TRBV5-1 and TRBJ2-3; 9 nucleotides agree with TRBD2. The CDR3 is 15 amino acids. Trimming took 1 base from V and 4 from J; bases not matched to a gene: 4. The germline CDR1 and CDR2 sequences are SGHRS and YFSETQ. CDR3 in DNA: TGCGCCAGCAGCTTGTTGCGGGGGGGCGCAGATACGCAGTATTTT. Translated: CASSLLRGGADTQYF. Using reference TRBV5-1 and TRBJ2-3 for the parts outside the CDR3, the full variable domain is KAGVTQTPRYLIKTRGQQVTLSCSPISGHRSVSWYQQTPGQGLQFLFEYFSETQRNKGNFPGRFSGRQFSNSRSEMNVSTLELGDSALYLCASSLLRGGADTQYFGPGTRLTVL.

This rearrangement joins TRBV6-1 to TRBJ1-5; 7 nucleotides agree with TRBD1. The germline gives CDR1 MNHNS, CDR2 SASEGT. V lost 5 bases and J lost 5; bases outside the gene matches: 6. The CDR3 is 14 amino acids. CDR3 bases: TGTGCCAGCAGTCCTGACAGGGTGGATCAGCCCCAGCATTTT. Translated, it gives CASSPDRVDQPQHF.

The chain uses TRBV7-2 and TRBJ1-1; TRBD1 agrees at 7 bases. There are 13 residues in the CDR3. Germline assignment: CDR1 SGHTA and CDR2 FQGNSA. J lost 0 bases, V lost 10 bases, and 5 bases had no gene match. The CDR3 bases are TGTGCCACCAGACAGGGATTGAACACTGAAGCTTTCTTT. Its translation: CATRQGLNTEAFF.

This chain connects TRBV29-1 to TRBJ2-1, with TRBD1 matching 10 bases. The V and J ends lost 6 bases and 1 base, in that order; junction bases with no gene match: 9. The CDR3 has 16 residues. CDR1 and CDR2 (germline): SQVTM, ANQGSEA. In DNA, the CDR3 is TGCAGCGTCCGACAATGGACAGGGGGATCCTACAATGAGCAGTTCTTC. This translates into CSVRQWTGGSYNEQFF.

The V gene is TRBV19, the J gene TRBJ2-2, with D maybe TRBD1 (6 bases). Germline V CDR1 and CDR2: LNHDA, SQIVND (reference sequence). Trimming removed 5 bases from V and 1 base from J, with 11 bases in between. The CDR3 sequence is 15 residues long. The CDR3 region is CASSANRVNTGELFF. As DNA, the CDR3 is TGTGCCAGTAGTGCCAACAGGGTGAACACCGGGGAGCTGTTTTTT.

The chain couples TRBV5-1 to TRBJ2-1; 10 nucleotides line up with TRBD2. With 1 base clipped from V and 3 bases from J, the junction kept 4 bases outside the gene matches. From germline, CDR1 is SGHRS and CDR2 YFSETQ. The length of the CDR3 is 16 residues. The CDR3: CASSLTSGTLYNEQFF. The CDR3 DNA follows: TGCGCCAGCAGCTTGACTAGCGGGACCCTCTACAATGAGCAGTTCTTC.

The J gene is TRBJ1-4, the V gene TRBV28, with 11 bases lining up with TRBD1. The junction had 7 bases not matched to a gene; V was cut back by 5 bases and J by 8 bases. The length of the CDR3 is 15 residues. Germline V gives CDR1 MDHEN, CDR2 SYDVKM. DNA of the CDR3: TGTGCCAGCAGTGCGGGGACAGGGGGGAACGAAAAACTGTTTTTT. The encoded protein is CASSAGTGGNEKLFF.

This chain connects TRBV18 to TRBJ1-1; 8 nucleotides match TRBD1. Germline CDR1 and CDR2: KGHSH and LQKENI. The CDR3 has 15 residues. Trimming at V came to 5 bases and at J to 3 bases, leaving 8 bases not matched to a gene. Here the CDR3 reads CASSTTGGFDTEAFF. CDR3 in DNA: TGTGCCAGCTCAACCACAGGGGGGTTTGACACTGAAGCTTTCTTT. The full variable domain, with the rest looked up from reference TRBV18 and TRBJ1-1, is NAGVMQNPRHLVRRRGQEARLRCSPMKGHSHVYWYRQLPEEGLKFMVYLQKENIIDESGMPKERFSAEFPKEGPSILRIQQVVRGDSAAYFCASSTTGGFDTEAFFGQGTRLTVV.

This chain uses TRBV5-4 with TRBJ2-3, with TRBD2 matching over 8 bases. V shed 3 bases, J shed 5 bases, and the junction held 2 bases outside the gene matches. Germline loops: CDR1 SGHNT, CDR2 YYREEE (reference sequence). The CDR3 contains 13 residues. Here the CDR3 reads CASSSGGKDTQYF. The CDR3 nucleotides are TGTGCCAGCAGCTCGGGGGGGAAAGATACGCAGTATTTT.

V is TRBV19 and J is TRBJ2-6; D unclear. Germline V CDR1 and CDR2: LNHDA, SQIVND (reference sequence). The CDR3 is 15 amino acids. Trimming removed 3 bases from V and 2 bases from J, with 8 bases in between. This CDR3 reads CASSISYTGANVLTF. The CDR3 bases are TGTGCCAGTAGTATTTCGTATACTGGGGCCAACGTCCTGACTTTC.

V is TRBV4-1 and J is TRBJ1-5, with D possibly TRBD1 on 5 matching bases. The CDR3 has 15 residues. Between the trimmed V and J ends, which lost 4 bases and 3 bases, there was a span of 13 bases. In germline, CDR1 is MGHRA, CDR2 YSYEKL. CDR3 residues: CASSLGTGLNQPQHF. Here the CDR3 DNA reads TGCGCCAGCAGCCTCGGGACGGGACTCAATCAGCCCCAGCATTTT.

This clone was seen a handful of times. The chain combines TRBV5-6 with TRBJ2-3; D is perhaps TRBD2 (5 bases). The CDR3 sequence is 14 residues long. V lost 6 bases and J 1 base, leaving 12 bases between the germline ends. In germline, CDR1 is SGHDT, CDR2 YYEEEE. The CDR3 coding sequence is TGTGCCAGCACCCGACGGGGAGGCACAGATACGCAGTATTTT. This gives the protein CASTRRGGTDTQYF.

The chain is built from TRBV6-5 and TRBJ1-3; TRBD1 matches at 7 bases. In germline, CDR1 is MNHEY, CDR2 SVGAGI. J gave up 0 bases and V 7 bases, and 6 bases lay outside the gene matches. The CDR3 loop spans 15 amino acids. In DNA, the CDR3 is TGTGCCAGCACCTCCGGGACAGCCTCTGGAAACACCATATATTTT. Protein sequence: CASTSGTASGNTIYF.

Regarding this clone: The sample has other DNA sequences that encode this CDR3 too. The chain combines TRBV5-1 with TRBJ2-3; 10 nucleotides match TRBD2. Germline V CDR1 and CDR2: SGHRS, YFSETQ. Unmatched junction bases numbered 1, after V lost 0 bases and J lost 3 bases. The CDR3 is 15 amino acids. This chain's CDR3 is CASSLVSGGTDTQYF. The CDR3 coding sequence is TGCGCCAGCAGCTTGGTTAGCGGGGGGACAGATACGCAGTATTTT.

The chain uses TRBV10-2 and TRBJ2-1, with 9 bases fitting TRBD2. The CDR3 covers 14 residues. Trimming took 5 bases from V and 10 from J; bases not matched to a gene: 9. CDR1 is WSHSY, CDR2 SAAADI, per germline. Written as DNA, the CDR3 is TGCGCCAGCAGTAGGGTTAGCGGGAGCGGCGAGCAGTTCTTC. Translation gives CASSRVSGSGEQFF.

The chain is built from TRBV7-9 and TRBJ2-7; the D gene is possibly TRBD1 (5 bases). This CDR3 comprises 13 residues. Germline V CDR1 and CDR2: SEHNR, FQNEAQ (reference sequence). Trimming left V 4 bases short and J 1 base short, with 8 bases between. The CDR3 here is CASSSDTSYEQYF. Written as DNA, the CDR3 is TGTGCCAGCAGCTCGGACACATCCTACGAGCAGTACTTC. Full variable domain (outside the CDR3, taken from reference TRBV7-9 and TRBJ2-7): DTGVSQNPRHKITKRGQNVTFRCDPISEHNRLYWYRQTLGQGPEFLTYFQNEAQLEKSRLLSDRFSAERPKGSFSTLEIQRTEQGDSAMYLCASSSDTSYEQYFGPGTRLTVT.

CDR3 bases: TGTGCCAGCCGGACACTGAACACTGAAGCTTTCTTT. Encoded protein: CASRTLNTEAFF. V and J are TRBV28 and TRBJ1-1; the D gene is possibly TRBD1 (5 bases). This CDR3 region has 12 residues. Per germline, CDR1 MDHEN and CDR2 SYDVKM. V was cut by 8 bases and J by 0 bases, with 7 bases left in between.

CDR3 in amino acids: CASSLVPVADTQYF. The DNA of the CDR3 is TGTGCCAGCAGTCTAGTACCGGTAGCAGATACGCAGTATTTT. V gene TRBV27 combines with J gene TRBJ2-3; no definite D call. The CDR3 has 14 residues. Deletions cut 5 bases from V and 4 bases from J, with 13 bases between. Germline loops: CDR1 MNHEY, CDR2 SMNVEV (reference sequence).

The V gene is TRBV7-2, the J gene TRBJ2-5; TRBD2 matches at 8 bases. Germline lookup yields CDR1 SGHTA and CDR2 FQGNSA. Trimming removed 3 bases from V and 5 bases from J; junction bases left unmatched: 8. The length of the CDR3 is 15 residues. The CDR3: CASSFTGPGGETQYF. CDR3 bases: TGTGCCAGCAGCTTTACAGGGCCGGGGGGGGAGACCCAGTACTTC.

A single count supports this clone. The V gene is TRBV5-1, the J gene TRBJ2-5; D is perhaps TRBD1 (6 bases). The CDR3 covers 15 residues. Trimming left V 1 base short and J 5 bases short, with 15 bases between. Germline CDR1 reads SGHRS; CDR2 reads YFSETQ. DNA of the CDR3: TGCGCCAGCAGCTTGTCCCCTACAGGGTCCGAGACCCAGTACTTC. As protein: CASSLSPTGSETQYF.

V is TRBV6-1 and J is TRBJ1-1; 7 nucleotides align to TRBD1. J lost 5 bases, V lost 11 bases, and 8 bases had no gene match. Germline V gene lookup returns CDR1 MNHNS and CDR2 SASEGT. The CDR3 is 12 amino acids. DNA for the CDR3: TGTGCCGTGGGGGACAGCTGGACTGAAGCTTTCTTT. This translates into CAVGDSWTEAFF.

The V gene is TRBV9, the J gene TRBJ2-1; 8 bases agree with TRBD2. The CDR3 totals 14 residues. Germline V CDR1 and CDR2: SGDLS, YYNGEE. The ends lost 0 bases at V and 9 bases at J; junction bases unmatched: 5. CDR3 in amino acids: CASSVGVSGTEQFF. The CDR3 DNA reads TGTGCCAGCAGCGTAGGTGTTAGCGGGACTGAGCAGTTCTTC.

CDR3 bases: TGCGCCAGCAGCGTCGTTCCGGGACAGGGTGAAGGCTACACCTTC. This translates into CASSVVPGQGEGYTF. The J gene is TRBJ1-2, the V gene TRBV5-1, with TRBD1 matching 9 bases. In germline, CDR1 is SGHRS, CDR2 YFSETQ. After removal of 4 bases from V and 8 bases from J, the junction contained 12 bases not matched to a gene. The CDR3 is 15 amino acids.

The J gene is TRBJ2-1, the V gene TRBV15; 7 bases line up with TRBD1. J lost 6 bases, V lost 5 bases, and 4 bases had no gene match. Looked up from germline, CDR1 is LNHNV and CDR2 is YYDKDF (reference sequence). There are 13 residues in the CDR3. CDR3 sequence reads: CATSGDSPNEQFF. The CDR3 nucleotides read TGTGCCACCAGCGGGGACAGCCCCAATGAGCAGTTCTTC.

The V call is TRBV19, the J call TRBJ2-5, with TRBD2 identical over 7 bases. The CDR3 totals 14 residues. V dropped 2 bases and J dropped 1; count of bases not matched to a gene: 1. Germline V lookup: CDR1 LNHDA, CDR2 SQIVND (reference sequence). Here the CDR3 DNA reads TGTGCCAGTAGTATACTAGCGGCCCAAGAGACCCAGTACTTC. It codes for CASSILAAQETQYF.

The rearrangement joins TRBV13 to TRBJ1-1; 9 nucleotides match TRBD1. Germline assignment: CDR1 PRHDT and CDR2 FYEKMQ (reference sequence). The CDR3 is 13 residues long. Unmatched junction bases numbered 1, after V lost 3 bases and J lost 5 bases. CDR3 sequence reads: CASSLDRGTEAFF. As DNA, the CDR3 is TGTGCCAGCAGCTTGGACAGGGGTACTGAAGCTTTCTTT.

The rearrangement uses TRBV7-2 and TRBJ2-7; D uncertain. V lost 2 bases to trimming and J lost 1 base, with 6 bases between them. CDR1 and CDR2 from the germline V gene are SGHTA and FQGNSA. The CDR3 consists of 13 residues. The CDR3 DNA reads TGTGCCAGCAGCTTACAGGCATCCTACGAGCAGTACTTC. It translates to CASSLQASYEQYF.

V and J are TRBV6-5 and TRBJ1-3; 9 bases map to TRBD1. CDR3 length: 15 amino acids. The junction had 8 bases not matched to a gene; V was cut back by 4 bases and J by 7 bases. Germline CDR1 reads MNHEY; CDR2 reads SVGAGI. CDR3 sequence reads: CASSFSGQGGNTIYF. In DNA form, the CDR3 reads TGTGCCAGCAGTTTCTCGGGACAGGGTGGGAACACCATATATTTT.

This chain joins TRBV6-6 and TRBJ1-5; D is unclear. This CDR3 has 13 amino acids. Germline V gene lookup returns CDR1 MNHNY and CDR2 SVGAGI (reference sequence). Trimming cost V 5 bases and J 1 base, with 6 bases left between them. The CDR3 region is CASSVASNQPQHF. The CDR3 bases are TGTGCCAGCAGTGTGGCAAGCAATCAGCCCCAGCATTTT.